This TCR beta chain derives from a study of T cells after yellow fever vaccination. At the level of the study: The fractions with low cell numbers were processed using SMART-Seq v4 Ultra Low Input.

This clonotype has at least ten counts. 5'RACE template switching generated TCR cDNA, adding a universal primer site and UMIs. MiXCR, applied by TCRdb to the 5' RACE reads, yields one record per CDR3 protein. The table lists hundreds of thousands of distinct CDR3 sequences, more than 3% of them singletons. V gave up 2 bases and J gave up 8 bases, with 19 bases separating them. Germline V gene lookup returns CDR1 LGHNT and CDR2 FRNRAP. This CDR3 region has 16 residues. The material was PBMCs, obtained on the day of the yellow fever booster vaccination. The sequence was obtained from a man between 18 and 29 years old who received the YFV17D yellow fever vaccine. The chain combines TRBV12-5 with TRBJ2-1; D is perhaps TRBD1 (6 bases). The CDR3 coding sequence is TGTGCTAGTGGTTTGTCCCCAGGGGCAAGAGGCGATGAGCAGTTCTTC. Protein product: CASGLSPGARGDEQFF.